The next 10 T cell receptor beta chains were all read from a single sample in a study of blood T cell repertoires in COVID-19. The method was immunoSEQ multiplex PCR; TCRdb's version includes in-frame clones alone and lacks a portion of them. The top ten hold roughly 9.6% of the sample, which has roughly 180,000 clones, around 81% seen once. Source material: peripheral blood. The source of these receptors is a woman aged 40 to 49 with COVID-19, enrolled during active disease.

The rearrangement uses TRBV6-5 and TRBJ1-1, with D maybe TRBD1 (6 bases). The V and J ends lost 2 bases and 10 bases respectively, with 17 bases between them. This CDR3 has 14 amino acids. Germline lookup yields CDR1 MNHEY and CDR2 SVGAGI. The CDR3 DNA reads TGTGCCAGCAGTTACACAGCGAGGGGGTCGTCAGCTTTCTTT. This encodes CASSYTARGSSAFF.

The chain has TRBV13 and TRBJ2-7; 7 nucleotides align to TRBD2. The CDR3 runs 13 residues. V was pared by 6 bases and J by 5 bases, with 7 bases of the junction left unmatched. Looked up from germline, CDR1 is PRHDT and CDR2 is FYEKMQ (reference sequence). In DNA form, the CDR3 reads TGTGCCAGCAGTTCCGCGGGGGACCACGAGCAGTACGTC. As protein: CASSSAGDHEQYV.

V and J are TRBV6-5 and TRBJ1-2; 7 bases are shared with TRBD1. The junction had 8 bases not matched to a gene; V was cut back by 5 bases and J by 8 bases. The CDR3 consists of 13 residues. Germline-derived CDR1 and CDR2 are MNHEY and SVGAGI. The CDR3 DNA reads TGTGCCAGCAGTCGTGGACAGGAGAACGGCTACACCTTC. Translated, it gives CASSRGQENGYTF.

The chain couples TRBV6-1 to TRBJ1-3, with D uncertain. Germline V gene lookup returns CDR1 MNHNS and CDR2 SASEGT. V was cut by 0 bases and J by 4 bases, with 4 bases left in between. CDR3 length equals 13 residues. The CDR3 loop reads CASSEARGNTIYF. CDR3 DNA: TGTGCCAGCAGTGAAGCGCGGGGAAACACCATATATTTT.

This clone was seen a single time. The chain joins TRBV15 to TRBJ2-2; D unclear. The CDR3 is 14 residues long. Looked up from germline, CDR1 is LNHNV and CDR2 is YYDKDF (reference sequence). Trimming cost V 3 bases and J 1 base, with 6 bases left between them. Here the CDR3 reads CATSSIRNTGELFF. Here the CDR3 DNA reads TGTGCCACCAGCAGCATCAGGAACACCGGGGAGCTGTTTTTT.

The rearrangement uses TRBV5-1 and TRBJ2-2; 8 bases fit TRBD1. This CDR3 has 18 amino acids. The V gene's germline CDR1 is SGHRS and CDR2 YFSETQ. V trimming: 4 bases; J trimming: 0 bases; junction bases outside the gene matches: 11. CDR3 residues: CASSQLGGQGTNTGELFF. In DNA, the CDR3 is TGCGCCAGCAGCCAGTTGGGAGGACAGGGCACGAACACCGGGGAGCTGTTTTTT.

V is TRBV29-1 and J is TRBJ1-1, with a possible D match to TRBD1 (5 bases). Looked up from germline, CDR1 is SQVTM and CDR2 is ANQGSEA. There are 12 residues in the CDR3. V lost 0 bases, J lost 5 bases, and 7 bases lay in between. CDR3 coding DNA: TGCAGCGTTGAAGATCCAGGGACTGAAGCTTTCTTT. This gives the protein CSVEDPGTEAFF.

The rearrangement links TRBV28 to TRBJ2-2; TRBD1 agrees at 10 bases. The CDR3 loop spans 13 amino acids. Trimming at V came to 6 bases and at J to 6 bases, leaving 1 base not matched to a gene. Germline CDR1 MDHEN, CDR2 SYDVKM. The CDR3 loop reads CASSGTGAGELFF. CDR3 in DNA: TGTGCCAGCAGCGGGACAGGGGCCGGGGAGCTGTTTTTT.

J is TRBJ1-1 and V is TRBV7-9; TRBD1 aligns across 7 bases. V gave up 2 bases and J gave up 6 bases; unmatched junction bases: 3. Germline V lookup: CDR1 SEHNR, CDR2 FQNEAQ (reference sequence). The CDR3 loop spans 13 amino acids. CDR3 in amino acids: CASSLKGAAEAFF. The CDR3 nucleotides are TGTGCCAGCAGCTTAAAGGGGGCGGCTGAAGCTTTCTTT.

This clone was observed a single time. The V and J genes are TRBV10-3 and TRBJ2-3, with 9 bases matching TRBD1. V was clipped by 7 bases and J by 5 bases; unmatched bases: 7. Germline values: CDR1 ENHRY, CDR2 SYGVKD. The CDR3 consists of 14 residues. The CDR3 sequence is CAIKAGQGVDTQYF. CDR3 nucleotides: TGTGCCATCAAAGCGGGACAGGGTGTAGATACGCAGTATTTT.